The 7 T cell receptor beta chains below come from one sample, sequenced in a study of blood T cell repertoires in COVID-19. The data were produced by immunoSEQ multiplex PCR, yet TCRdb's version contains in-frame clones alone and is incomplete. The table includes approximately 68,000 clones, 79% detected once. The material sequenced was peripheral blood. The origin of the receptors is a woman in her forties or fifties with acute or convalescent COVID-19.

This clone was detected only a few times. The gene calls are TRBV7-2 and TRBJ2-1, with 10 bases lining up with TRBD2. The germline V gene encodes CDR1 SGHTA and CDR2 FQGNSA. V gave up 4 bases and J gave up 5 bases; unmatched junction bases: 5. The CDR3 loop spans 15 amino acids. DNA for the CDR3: TGTGCCAGCAGCTACCGACTAGCGGGCGACAATGAGCAGTTCTTC. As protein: CASSYRLAGDNEQFF.

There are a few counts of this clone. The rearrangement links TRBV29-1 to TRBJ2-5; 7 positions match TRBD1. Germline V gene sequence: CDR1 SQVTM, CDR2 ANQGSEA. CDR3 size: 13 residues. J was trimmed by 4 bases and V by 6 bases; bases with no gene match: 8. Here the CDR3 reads CSVKTGVRETQYF. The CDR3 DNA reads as TGCAGCGTCAAAACAGGGGTTCGAGAGACCCAGTACTTC.

DNA of the CDR3: TGCGCCAGCAGATCTAGCGCAGCTGGAAACACCATATATTTT. This gives the protein CASRSSAAGNTIYF. This chain links TRBV5-1 with TRBJ1-3; D is uncertain. The V gene's germline CDR1 is SGHRS and CDR2 YFSETQ. This CDR3 spans 14 amino acids. V was cut by 5 bases and J by 2 bases, with 11 bases left in between.

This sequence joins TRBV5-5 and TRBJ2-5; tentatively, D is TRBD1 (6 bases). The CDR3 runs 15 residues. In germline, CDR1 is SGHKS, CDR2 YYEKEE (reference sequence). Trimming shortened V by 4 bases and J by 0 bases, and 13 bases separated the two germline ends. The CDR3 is CASSVSGTNQETQYF. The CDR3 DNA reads TGTGCCAGCAGCGTCTCCGGGACAAACCAAGAGACCCAGTACTTC.

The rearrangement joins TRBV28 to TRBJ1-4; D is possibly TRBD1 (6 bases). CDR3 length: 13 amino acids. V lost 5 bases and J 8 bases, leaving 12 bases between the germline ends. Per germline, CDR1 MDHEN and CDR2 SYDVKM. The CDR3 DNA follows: TGTGCCAGCAGTCGGACAGTTGGCGAAAAACTGTTTTTT. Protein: CASSRTVGEKLFF.

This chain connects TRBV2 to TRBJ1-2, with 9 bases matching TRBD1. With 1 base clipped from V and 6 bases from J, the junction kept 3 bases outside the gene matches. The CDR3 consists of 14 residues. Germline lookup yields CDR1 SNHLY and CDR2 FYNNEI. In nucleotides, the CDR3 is TGTGCCAGCAGTGAAGACAGGGGGCGGGATGGCTACACCTTC. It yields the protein CASSEDRGRDGYTF. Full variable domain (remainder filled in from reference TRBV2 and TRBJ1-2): EPEVTQTPSHQVTQMGQEVILRCVPISNHLYFYWYRQILGQKVEFLVSFYNNEISEKSEIFDDQFSVERPDGSNFTLKIRSTKLEDSAMYFCASSEDRGRDGYTFGSGTRLTVV.

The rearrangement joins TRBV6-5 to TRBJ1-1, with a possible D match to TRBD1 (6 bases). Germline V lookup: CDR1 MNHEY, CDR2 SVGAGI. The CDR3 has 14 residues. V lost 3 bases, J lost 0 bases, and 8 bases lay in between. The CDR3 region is CASSYGTMNTEAFF. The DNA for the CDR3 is TGTGCCAGCAGTTATGGGACAATGAACACTGAAGCTTTCTTT.